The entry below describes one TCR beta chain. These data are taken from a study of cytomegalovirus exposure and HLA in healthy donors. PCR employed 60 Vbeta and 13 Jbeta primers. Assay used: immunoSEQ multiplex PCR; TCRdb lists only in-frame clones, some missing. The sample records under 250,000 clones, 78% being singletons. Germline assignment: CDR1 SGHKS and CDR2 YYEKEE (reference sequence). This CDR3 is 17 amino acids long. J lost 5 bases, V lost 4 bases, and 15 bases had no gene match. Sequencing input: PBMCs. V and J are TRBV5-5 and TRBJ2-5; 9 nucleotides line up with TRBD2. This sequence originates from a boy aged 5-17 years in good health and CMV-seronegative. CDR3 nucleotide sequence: TGTGCCAGCAGCCAGACTAGCGGTTCCCAAAGTAGGGAGACCCAGTACTTC. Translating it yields CASSQTSGSQSRETQYF.